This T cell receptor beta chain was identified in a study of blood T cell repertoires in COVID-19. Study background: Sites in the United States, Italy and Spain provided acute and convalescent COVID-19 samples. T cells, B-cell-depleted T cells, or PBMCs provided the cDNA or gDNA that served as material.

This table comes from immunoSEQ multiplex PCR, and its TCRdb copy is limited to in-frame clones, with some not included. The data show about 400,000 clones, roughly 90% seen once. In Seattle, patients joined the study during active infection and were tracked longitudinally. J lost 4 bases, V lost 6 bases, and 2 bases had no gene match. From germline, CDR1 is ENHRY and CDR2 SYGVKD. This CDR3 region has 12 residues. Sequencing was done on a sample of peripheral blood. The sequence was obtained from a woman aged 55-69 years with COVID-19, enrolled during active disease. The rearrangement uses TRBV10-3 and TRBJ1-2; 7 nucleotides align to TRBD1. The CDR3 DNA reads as TGTGCCATCAGAAAGGGGGCCTATGGCTACACCTTC. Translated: CAIRKGAYGYTF.